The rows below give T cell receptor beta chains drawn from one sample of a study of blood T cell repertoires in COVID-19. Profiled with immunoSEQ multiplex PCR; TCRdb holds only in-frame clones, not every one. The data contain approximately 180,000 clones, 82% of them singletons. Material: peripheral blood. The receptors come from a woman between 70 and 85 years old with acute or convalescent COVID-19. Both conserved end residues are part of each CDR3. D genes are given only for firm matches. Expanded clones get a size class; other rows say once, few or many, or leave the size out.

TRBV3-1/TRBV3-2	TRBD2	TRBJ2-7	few	CASSPPSGRSHSYEQYF	TGTGCCAGCAGCCCCCCTAGCGGGAGGAGCCACTCCTACGAGCAGTACTTC
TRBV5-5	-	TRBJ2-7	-	CASRLDRTMTYEQYF	TGTGCCAGCAGGCTCGACAGGACAATGACCTACGAGCAGTACTTC
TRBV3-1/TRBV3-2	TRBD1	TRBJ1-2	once	CASSQIRGDRDYGYTF	TGTGCCAGCAGCCAAATAAGGGGGGACAGGGACTATGGCTACACCTTC
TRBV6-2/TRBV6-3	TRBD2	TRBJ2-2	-	CASSYFLGRTSGSSDSGELFF	TGTGCCAGCAGTTACTTTCTGGGAAGGACTAGCGGGAGCAGTGATTCCGGGGAGCTGTTTTTT
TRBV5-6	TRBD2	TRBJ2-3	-	CASSLGLASDTQYF	TGTGCCAGCAGCCTTGGACTAGCGAGTGATACGCAGTATTTT
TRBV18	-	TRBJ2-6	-	CASSLNSYSGANVLTF	TGTGCCAGCTCACTCAATTCCTACTCTGGGGCCAACGTCCTGACTTTC
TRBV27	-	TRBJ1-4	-	CASRDSGRKGEKLFF	TGTGCCAGCAGGGATAGCGGGAGAAAGGGGGAAAAACTGTTTTTT
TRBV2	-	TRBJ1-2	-	CASKGGTNYGYTF	TGTGCCAGCAAAGGGGGAACTAACTATGGCTACACCTTC
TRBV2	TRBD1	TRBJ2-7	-	CASSLAGGAYEQYF	TGTGCCAGCAGTCTGGCAGGGGGCGCCTACGAGCAGTACTTC
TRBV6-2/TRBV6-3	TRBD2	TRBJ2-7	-	CASSPSGGAAYEQYF	TGTGCCAGCAGTCCCAGCGGGGGGGCCGCCTACGAGCAGTACTTC
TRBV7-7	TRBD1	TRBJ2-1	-	CASSLAPPSGTGAYNEQFF	TGTGCTAGCAGCTTAGCTCCGCCATCCGGGACAGGGGCCTACAATGAGCAGTTCTTC
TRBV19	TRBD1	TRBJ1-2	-	CASSKTGDGYTF	TGTGCCAGTAGTAAGACAGGGGATGGCTACACCTTC
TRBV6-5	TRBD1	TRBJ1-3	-	CASRPGTASGNTIYF	TGTGCCAGCAGACCCGGGACAGCCTCTGGAAACACCATATATTTT
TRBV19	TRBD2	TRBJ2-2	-	CASTPLAGNTGELFF	TGTGCCAGTACCCCACTAGCGGGAAACACCGGGGAGCTGTTTTTT
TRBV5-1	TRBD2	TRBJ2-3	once	CASSSTSLAGGGTDTQYF	TGCGCCAGCAGCTCGACGTCTCTAGCGGGAGGAGGCACAGATACGCAGTATTTT
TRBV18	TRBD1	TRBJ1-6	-	CASLDRGSNSPLHF	TGTGCCAGCCTTGACAGGGGTTCGAATTCACCCCTCCACTTT
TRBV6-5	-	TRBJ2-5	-	CASSTTGQETQYF	TGTGCCAGCAGTACGACGGGGCAAGAGACCCAGTACTTC
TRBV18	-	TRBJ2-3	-	CASSPRGPGSTDTQYF	TGTGCCAGCTCACCACGTGGTCCAGGGTCGACAGATACGCAGTATTTT
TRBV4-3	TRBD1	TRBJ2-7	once	CASSQGISGQGYEQYF	TGCGCCAGCAGCCAAGGAATTTCGGGACAGGGCTACGAGCAGTACTTC
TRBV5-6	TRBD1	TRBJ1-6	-	CASSLLRGYSPLHF	TGTGCCAGCAGCTTGCTCAGGGGGTATTCACCCCTCCACTTT
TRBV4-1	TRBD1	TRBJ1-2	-	CASSQDSAGGRSGYTF	TGCGCCAGCAGCCAAGACTCGGCAGGGGGGCGGAGTGGCTACACCTTC
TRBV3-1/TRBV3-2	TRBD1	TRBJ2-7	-	CASSPLGQFYEQYF	TGTGCCAGCAGCCCTCTGGGACAGTTCTACGAGCAGTACTTC
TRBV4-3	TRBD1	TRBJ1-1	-	CASSQVFGTGDTEAFF	TGCGCCAGCAGCCAGGTCTTCGGGACAGGGGACACTGAAGCTTTCTTT
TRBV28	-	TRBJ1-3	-	CASSLGSGLSGNTIYF	TGTGCCAGCAGTTTAGGCAGTGGCTTATCTGGAAACACCATATATTTT
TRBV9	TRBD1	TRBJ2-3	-	CASSSGQGVGTDTQYF	TGTGCCAGCAGCTCGGGACAGGGGGTTGGGACAGATACGCAGTATTTT
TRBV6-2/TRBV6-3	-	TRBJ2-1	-	CASSYPRVGEQFF	TGTGCCAGCAGTTACCCGCGGGTAGGTGAGCAGTTCTTC
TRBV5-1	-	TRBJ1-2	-	CASSLDGNRYGYTF	TGCGCCAGCAGCTTGGATGGCAACCGATATGGCTACACCTTC
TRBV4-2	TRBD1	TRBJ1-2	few	CASSQRTGDYGYTF	TGTGCCAGCAGCCAACGTACAGGGGACTATGGCTACACCTTC
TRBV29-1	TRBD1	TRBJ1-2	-	CSADRDSGYTF	TGCAGCGCCGACCGGGACAGTGGCTACACCTTC
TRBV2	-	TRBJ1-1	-	CAGREYIPTEAFF	TGTGCCGGGAGAGAGTATATACCCACTGAAGCTTTCTTT